The clone carrying this T cell receptor beta chain was seen once. Its antigen is not known. V dropped 1 base and J dropped 2 bases, with 7 bases sitting between them. Germline values: CDR1 SGHTA, CDR2 FQGNSA. The CDR3 loop spans 14 amino acids. The data stem from a study of CD4 T cell repertoires in COVID-19. Study overall: Other coronavirus spike proteins restimulated relabeled CFSE-low cells expanded with IL-2 for 10 days. Study-level points and caveats: In SARS-CoV and/or HKU1 spike cultures, between roughly 7 and 27% of SARS-CoV-2 clonotypes reappeared.

Assay used: immunoSEQ multiplex PCR; TCRdb lists only in-frame clones, some missing. The sample has 65,000 to 95,000 clones; around 82% are singletons. Mild-to-severe COVID-19 survivors were the donors. No culture step preceded sequencing of the ex vivo isolated memory T cells. The TCR originated in a human donor who had COVID-19. V is TRBV7-2 and J is TRBJ2-3; D ambiguous. Sequenced material: CD4+ T cells from peripheral blood, taken after recovery from COVID-19. In nucleotides, the CDR3 is TGTGCCAGCAGCTTAGGAGGATTCACAGATACGCAGTATTTT. This gives the protein CASSLGGFTDTQYF. Using reference TRBV7-2 and TRBJ2-3 for the parts outside the CDR3, the full variable domain is GAGVSQSPSNKVTEKGKDVELRCDPISGHTALYWYRQSLGQGLEFLIYFQGNSAPDKSGLPSDRFSAERTGGSVSTLTIQRTQQEDSAVYLCASSLGGFTDTQYFGPGTRLTVL.